Listed below are T cell receptor beta chains from one sample, sequenced in a study of OX40 agonist ivuxolimab in advanced cancers. Sequencing was performed with immunoSEQ multiplex PCR; in TCRdb, only in-frame clones are kept and a portion is missing. Here the sample spans some 18,000 clones, around 84% being singletons. Sequenced material: CD4+ or CD8+ T cells sorted from blood, taken in a trial of the OX40 agonist ivuxolimab. Every receptor here comes from an adult with an advanced solid tumor such as melanoma, head and neck, liver or kidney cancer. Each CDR3 is given with its conserved first and last residue.

length	V	J	CDR3
14	TRBV19	TRBJ1-5	CASSATGGYQPQHF
14	TRBV7-9	TRBJ1-3	CASSSGSSGNTIYF
13	TRBV6-6	TRBJ1-2	CASVGQGNYGYTF
13	TRBV6-1	TRBJ1-2	CAGRAGTGFGYTF
14	TRBV19	TRBJ1-4	CASRSVATNEKLFF
15	TRBV7-3	TRBJ2-3	CASSFTSGNTDTQYF
12	TRBV5-1	TRBJ2-5	CASSLAEETQYF
15	TRBV5-4	TRBJ1-1	CATKPGAEMNTEAFF
14	TRBV2	TRBJ1-1	CASNRQGLNTEAFF
11	TRBV20-1	TRBJ2-3	CSARDLGTPDF
14	TRBV19	TRBJ2-1	CASSIVDSYNEQFF
13	TRBV2	TRBJ2-5	CASGASGRETQYF
16	TRBV2	TRBJ2-7	CASSEIGGRDPYEQYF
16	TRBV30	.	CAWRGGLGTRNHEQYF
14	TRBV28	TRBJ1-2	CASRDRGIQYGYTF
16	TRBV7-2	TRBJ2-3	CASSQRAGGPTDTQYF
14	TRBV9	TRBJ1-2	CASSSRRGGYGYTF
13	TRBV14	TRBJ2-7	CASSQGQGKKQYF
16	TRBV6-6	TRBJ2-4	CASTPNTQGVGNIQYF
20	TRBV9	TRBJ1-2	CASSVGVRDRRRGRNYGYTF
18	TRBV14	TRBJ2-3	CASSQEVGPSGRPDTQYF
15	TRBV29-1	TRBJ2-3	CSVESASGSPDTQYF
14	TRBV7-8	TRBJ1-1	CASREGRQNTEAFF
14	TRBV12-1	TRBJ1-1	CASSCGTGGTEAFF
14	TRBV2	TRBJ2-7	CASTRGQGAGEQYF
14	TRBV2	TRBJ2-1	CASFPGQVWNEQFF
12	TRBV5-8	TRBJ2-7	CASSLGYYEQYF
14	TRBV2	TRBJ2-5	CASSPSGGRETQYF
12	TRBV13	TRBJ2-2	CASRFGTGELFF
13	TRBV29-1	TRBJ2-7	CSASHPGNNEQYF
14	TRBV29-1	TRBJ2-1	CSVEETSGRSEQFF
16	TRBV10-1	TRBJ2-2	CASSESIAGWTGELFF
15	TRBV9	TRBJ2-1	CASSVGRGGIYEQFF
14	TRBV27	TRBJ2-3	CASSLGTRTDTQYF
16	TRBV5-5	TRBJ2-1	CASSLRLAGGYNEQFF
11	TRBV27	TRBJ2-5	CASSLGGTQYF
16	TRBV18	TRBJ1-1	CASSLLGPGPNTEAFF
14	TRBV7-6	TRBJ2-7	CASSPPGQGDEQYF
16	TRBV4-3	TRBJ2-3	CASSQEPGLPGDTQYF
14	TRBV2	TRBJ1-2	CASGTGPFRGGYTF
15	TRBV6-6	TRBJ1-2	CASSYDRQGNYGYTF
15	TRBV28	TRBJ2-4	CASSPWGLAKNIQYF
14	TRBV14	TRBJ1-2	CASSQDQWGVGYTF
14	TRBV6-6	TRBJ2-7	CASSTGTSGYEQYF
14	TRBV28	TRBJ1-1	CASRTRQLNTEAFF
12	TRBV28	TRBJ1-5	CASSLLNQPQHF